This TCR beta chain was sequenced in a study of shared clonotypes between healthy human individuals. Germline loops: CDR1 MGHRA, CDR2 YSYEKL. V gave up 4 bases and J gave up 3 bases; unmatched junction bases: 11. The CDR3 totals 16 residues. Remarks on this clone: Its specificity is not known.

CD45RO-negative, CCR7-positively selected cells formed the naive CD8 fraction, excluding terminally differentiated effector memory CD45RA+ cells. This table comes from immunoSEQ multiplex PCR, and its TCRdb copy is limited to in-frame clones, with some not included. The repertoire consists of hundreds of thousands of clones, with roughly nine tenths occurring once and the leading ten covering more than 20%. Whole-study results and caveats: Researchers sampled blood only, noting tissue repertoires likely differ.

The sample taken for sequencing was naive CD8+ T cells sorted from blood. The rearrangement uses TRBV4-1 and TRBJ1-1, with 7 bases that match TRBD1. The clonotype comes from a man aged 25-45 years in good health. The CDR3 sequence: CASSRGTASSDTEAFF. DNA for the CDR3: TGCGCCAGCAGCCGCGGGACAGCGTCTTCGGACACTGAAGCTTTCTTT.